A single sample gave rise to the 4 T cell receptor beta chains below, sequenced in a study of beta chain features in type 1 diabetes. TCRB transcripts that were expressed got sequenced, as all of the isolated RNA had been reverse transcribed. Method: immunoSEQ multiplex PCR; TCRdb's copy keeps in-frame clones and lacks some. The profile shows 200,000 to 300,000 clones, 27% of them singletons. The sequenced sample consisted of central memory CD4+ T cells from blood. Receptor source: a young man in good health.

This clone was detected a few times. The chain carries TRBV29-1 and TRBJ2-5; TRBD2 matches at 13 bases. The germline V gene has CDR1 SQVTM and CDR2 ANQGSEA. The CDR3 extends over 15 amino acids. V lost 4 bases to trimming and J lost 5 bases; unmatched junction nucleotides: 7. CDR3 sequence: CSVATSGRVRETQYF. CDR3 DNA sequence: TGCAGCGTTGCTACTAGCGGGAGGGTTCGGGAGACCCAGTACTTC.

Here the CDR3 DNA reads TGTGCCAGCAGCTCATCGGGGAGCGGACTGCGTGAAGCTTTCTTT. Protein sequence: CASSSSGSGLREAFF. The chain employs TRBV4-2 and TRBJ1-1; D uncertain. Germline V CDR1 and CDR2: LGHNA, YNFKEQ. V lost 5 bases, J lost 7 bases, and 20 bases lay in between. CDR3 length: 15 residues.

The chain employs TRBV6-1 and TRBJ2-6; D uncertain. The CDR3 runs to 15 residues. Germline V gene sequence: CDR1 MNHNS, CDR2 SASEGT. The V and J ends lost 3 bases and 0 bases respectively, with 6 bases between them. CDR3 sequence reads: CASSEKSSGANVLTF. The CDR3 DNA reads TGTGCCAGCAGTGAGAAGAGCTCTGGGGCCAACGTCCTGACTTTC.

This clone was counted a few times. This same CDR3 is encoded by further DNA sequences in the sample. The genes are TRBV18 and TRBJ2-6; the D is unclear. Per the germline V gene, CDR1 is KGHSH and CDR2 is LQKENI. V was shortened by 1 base and J by 1 base, with 5 bases between the two germline ends. The CDR3 sequence is 15 residues long. This CDR3 is CASSPRGSGANVLTF. DNA for the CDR3: TGTGCCAGCTCACCACGGGGATCTGGGGCCAACGTCCTGACTTTC.